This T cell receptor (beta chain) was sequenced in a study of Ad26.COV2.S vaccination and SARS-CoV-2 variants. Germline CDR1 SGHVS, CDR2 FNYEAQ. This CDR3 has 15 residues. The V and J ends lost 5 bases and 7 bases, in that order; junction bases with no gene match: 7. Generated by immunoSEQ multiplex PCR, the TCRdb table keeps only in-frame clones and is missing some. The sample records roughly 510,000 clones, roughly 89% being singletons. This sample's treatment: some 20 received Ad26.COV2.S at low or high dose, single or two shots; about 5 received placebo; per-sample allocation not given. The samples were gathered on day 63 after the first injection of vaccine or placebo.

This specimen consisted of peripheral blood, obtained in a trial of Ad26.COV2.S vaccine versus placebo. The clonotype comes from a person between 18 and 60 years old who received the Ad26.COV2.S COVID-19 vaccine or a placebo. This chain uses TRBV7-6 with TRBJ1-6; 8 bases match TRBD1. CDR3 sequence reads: CASSTIGQGNSPLHF. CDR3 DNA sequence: TGTGCCAGCAGCACCATCGGACAGGGAAATTCACCCCTCCACTTT.